Below, 30 T cell receptor beta chains from the same sample are listed, as sequenced in a study of blood T cell repertoires in COVID-19. Profiling relied on immunoSEQ multiplex PCR, and the TCRdb table lists in-frame clones only, not all of them. Of 42,000 or so clones listed, approximately 85% are singletons. Sequenced sample: peripheral blood. The receptors were sampled from a man aged 35 to 55 with active or convalescent COVID-19.

J is TRBJ2-1 and V is TRBV7-3, with a possible D match to TRBD2 (5 bases). Germline V gene sequence: CDR1 SGHTA, CDR2 FQGTGA. The CDR3 runs to 14 residues. Trimming cost V 1 base and J 7 bases, with 11 bases left between them. CDR3 in amino acids: CASSLKSGMNEQFF. The CDR3 DNA reads as TGTGCCAGCAGCTTAAAGTCGGGGATGAATGAGCAGTTCTTC.

The V and J genes are TRBV6-4 and TRBJ2-2; TRBD1 agrees at 11 bases. The germline gives CDR1 MRHNA, CDR2 SNTAGT. The junction had 0 bases not matched to a gene; V was cut back by 8 bases and J by 4 bases. The CDR3 is made up of 13 amino acids. The CDR3 loop is CASGTGGTGELFF. CDR3 nucleotide sequence: TGTGCCAGCGGGACAGGGGGCACCGGGGAGCTGTTTTTT.

The chain combines TRBV15 with TRBJ2-1, with D tentatively TRBD2 (5 bases). Trimming took off 7 bases at V and 7 bases at J, with 17 bases between the two ends. This CDR3 comprises 14 residues. CDR1 is LNHNV and CDR2 is YYDKDF in the germline V gene (reference sequence). This CDR3 is CATKPPGTLNEQFF. CDR3 sequence (DNA): TGTGCCACCAAACCCCCGGGAACATTAAATGAGCAGTTCTTC.

The chain has TRBV2 and TRBJ2-3; D is unresolved. Trimming removed 4 bases at V and 6 bases at J, with 17 bases between. In germline, CDR1 is SNHLY, CDR2 FYNNEI. The CDR3 is made up of 15 amino acids. CDR3: CASSAQTPPSDTQYF. CDR3 sequence (DNA): TGTGCCAGCAGTGCACAGACGCCGCCTTCCGATACGCAGTATTTT. The whole variable domain, filled in from reference TRBV2 and TRBJ2-3, reads EPEVTQTPSHQVTQMGQEVILRCVPISNHLYFYWYRQILGQKVEFLVSFYNNEISEKSEIFDDQFSVERPDGSNFTLKIRSTKLEDSAMYFCASSAQTPPSDTQYFGPGTRLTVL.

The rearrangement links TRBV20-1 to TRBJ2-7, with 8 bases fitting TRBD1. Germline assignment: CDR1 DFQATT and CDR2 SNEGSKA (reference sequence). The V and J ends lost 3 bases and 0 bases, in that order; junction bases with no gene match: 13. This CDR3 has 17 residues. CDR3 residues: CSASRVGQGKFSYEQYF. In DNA form, the CDR3 reads TGCAGTGCTAGTCGAGTAGGACAGGGAAAGTTCTCCTACGAGCAGTACTTC.

The V call is TRBV6-5, the J call TRBJ1-3, with 8 nucleotides matching TRBD1. The trim removed 10 bases at V and 2 bases at J, leaving 7 bases unmatched. CDR3 length equals 14 residues. In germline, CDR1 is MNHEY, CDR2 SVGAGI. The DNA of the CDR3 is TGTGCCACGGCCTCGACAGGGGCTGGAAACACCATATATTTT. This gives the protein CATASTGAGNTIYF.

The chain recombines TRBV5-1 with TRBJ1-1, with 9 bases lining up with TRBD1. Germline loops: CDR1 SGHRS, CDR2 YFSETQ. The trim removed 4 bases at V and 5 bases at J, leaving 3 bases unmatched. The CDR3 consists of 13 residues. CDR3 amino acids: CASSKGQGTEAFF. DNA of the CDR3: TGCGCCAGCAGCAAAGGACAGGGGACTGAAGCTTTCTTT.

CDR3 DNA sequence: TGTGCCAGCAGCTCGTGGCGAGGACGGCTCAGCGGGGTCCACTTT. Translated, it gives CASSSWRGRLSGVHF. The chain couples TRBV5-6 to TRBJ1-6; D not resolved. CDR3 length: 15 amino acids. V lost 3 bases, J lost 17 bases, and 24 bases lay in between. Germline CDR1 reads SGHDT; CDR2 reads YYEEEE. Combining the CDR3 with reference TRBV5-6 and TRBJ1-6 gives the whole variable domain DAGVTQSPTHLIKTRGQQVTLRCSPKSGHDTVSWYQQALGQGPQFIFQYYEEEERQRGNFPDRFSGHQFPNYSSELNVNALLLGDSALYLCASSSWRGRLSGVHFGNGTRLTVT.

The chain couples TRBV28 to TRBJ2-7; weak D call: TRBD1 (5 bases). The CDR3 runs 12 residues. The germline CDR1 and CDR2 sequences are MDHEN and SYDVKM. The ends were cut back, 6 bases at V and 2 bases at J, with 8 bases in the middle. As DNA, the CDR3 is TGTGCCAGCAGGGACAAACCCTACGAGCAGTACTTC. As protein: CASRDKPYEQYF.

This chain connects TRBV19 to TRBJ2-3, with D unresolved. Germline CDR1 and CDR2: LNHDA and SQIVND (reference sequence). The CDR3 runs 12 residues. The V end lost 7 bases, the J end lost 0 bases, and 5 bases lay between the germline ends. The CDR3 nucleotides read TGTGCCAGTACCGGGAGCACAGATACGCAGTATTTT. Residues: CASTGSTDTQYF. The complete variable domain, with remaining parts taken from reference TRBV19 and TRBJ2-3, reads DGGITQSPKYLFRKEGQNVTLSCEQNLNHDAMYWYRQDPGQGLRLIYYSQIVNDFQKGDIAEGYSVSREKKESFPLTVTSAQKNPTAFYLCASTGSTDTQYFGPGTRLTVL.

The table lists this clone with a few counts. This chain connects TRBV7-2 to TRBJ2-3, with 14 nucleotides matching TRBD2. Germline V CDR1 and CDR2: SGHTA, FQGNSA. V lost 5 bases, J lost 5 bases, and 9 bases stayed unmatched. This CDR3 has 17 residues. CDR3 DNA: TGTGCCAGCAGCCTCAGACTAGCGGGGGGGTCTGTAGATACGCAGTATTTT. Protein product: CASSLRLAGGSVDTQYF.

This clone was seen a few times. V and J are TRBV6-1 and TRBJ1-1, with D maybe TRBD1 (6 bases). This CDR3 has 15 residues. The V and J ends lost 5 bases and 0 bases respectively, with 13 bases between them. Germline V gene sequence: CDR1 MNHNS, CDR2 SASEGT. The CDR3 protein is CASSPQGPVNTEAFF. The DNA of the CDR3 is TGTGCCAGCAGTCCCCAGGGGCCGGTGAACACTGAAGCTTTCTTT.

Many counts were recorded for this clone. The chain uses TRBV11-2 and TRBJ2-7; D is unclear. Trimming took 3 bases from V and 1 from J, leaving 4 bases between them. The germline CDR1 and CDR2 sequences are SGHAT and FQNNGV. This CDR3 is 12 amino acids long. The CDR3: CASSFGSYEQYF. For the CDR3, the DNA is TGTGCCAGCAGCTTCGGTTCCTACGAGCAGTACTTC.

The chain employs TRBV18 and TRBJ2-1; D is unresolved. V was clipped by 0 bases and J by 7 bases, with 10 bases between them. This CDR3 is built from 14 residues. Germline V CDR1 and CDR2: KGHSH, LQKENI. The CDR3 loop reads CASSPPDLVNEQFF. The CDR3 region has the DNA TGTGCCAGCTCACCACCAGACCTAGTGAATGAGCAGTTCTTC.

The genes are TRBV5-1 and TRBJ1-1; a possible D gene is TRBD1 (5 bases). CDR1 and CDR2 (germline): SGHRS, YFSETQ. This CDR3 has 15 amino acids. Trimming cost V 3 bases and J 0 bases, with 12 bases left between them. CDR3 protein: CASSSHQGLNTEAFF. The CDR3 nucleotides are TGCGCCAGCAGCTCCCACCAGGGCCTGAACACTGAAGCTTTCTTT.

The genes are TRBV27 and TRBJ2-1, with 11 bases that match TRBD2. CDR1 MNHEY and CDR2 SMNVEV come from the germline V gene (reference sequence). This CDR3 is built from 16 residues. J was trimmed by 6 bases and V by 5 bases; bases with no gene match: 9. The CDR3 region has the DNA TGTGCCAGCAGTACTCCACTTACTAGCGGGAGCAATGAGCAGTTCTTC. Amino acids: CASSTPLTSGSNEQFF.

The V and J genes are TRBV27 and TRBJ2-1; 8 bases line up with TRBD1. V was clipped by 2 bases and J by 3 bases; unmatched bases: 6. Germline CDR1 MNHEY, CDR2 SMNVEV (reference sequence). The CDR3 spans 16 residues. CDR3 residues: CASSLGYGQGYNEQFF. CDR3 nucleotide sequence: TGTGCCAGCAGTTTAGGTTACGGACAGGGCTACAATGAGCAGTTCTTC.

The rearrangement links TRBV7-2 to TRBJ1-5, with TRBD1 matching 9 bases. The CDR3 loop spans 15 amino acids. Trimming at V came to 5 bases and at J to 3 bases, leaving 5 bases not matched to a gene. Germline V gene data show CDR1 as SGHTA and CDR2 as FQGNSA. The CDR3 loop reads CASSPDRGDNQPQHF. The DNA of the CDR3 is TGTGCCAGCAGCCCGGACAGGGGCGACAATCAGCCCCAGCATTTT.

The gene calls are TRBV4-1 and TRBJ2-7; 7 bases map to TRBD1. This CDR3 has 15 amino acids. CDR1 and CDR2 from the germline V gene are MGHRA and YSYEKL. Trimming removed 1 base from V and 1 base from J; junction bases left unmatched: 4. Here the CDR3 DNA reads TGCGCCAGCAGCCAAGGGGACAGCACTTCCTACGAGCAGTACTTC. As protein: CASSQGDSTSYEQYF.

V is TRBV25-1 and J is TRBJ2-7; D may be TRBD2 (5 bases). The CDR3 has 15 residues. V was cut by 4 bases and J by 5 bases, with 18 bases left in between. CDR1 is MGHDK, CDR2 SYGVNS, per germline. For the CDR3, the DNA is TGTGCCAGCAGTGTAAGGTTCGGGGATTCTGACGAGCAGTACTTC. Protein product: CASSVRFGDSDEQYF.

J is TRBJ1-1 and V is TRBV12-3 or TRBV12-4, with 8 bases that match TRBD1. V shed 7 bases, J shed 5 bases, and the junction held 6 bases outside the gene matches. CDR3 length equals 13 residues. The CDR3 sequence is CASTDREWTEAFF. In DNA form, the CDR3 reads TGTGCCAGCACGGACAGGGAATGGACTGAAGCTTTCTTT.

V and J are TRBV7-3 and TRBJ2-2; D is unresolved. The V end was cut by 6 bases, the J end by 0 bases, with 8 bases between. In germline, CDR1 is SGHTA, CDR2 FQGTGA. The CDR3 has 14 residues. In DNA form, the CDR3 reads TGTGCCAGCAGTACCACGGCGAACACCGGGGAGCTGTTTTTT. Its translation: CASSTTANTGELFF.

The chain couples TRBV27 to TRBJ2-1; 7 nucleotides match TRBD2. The CDR3 loop spans 13 amino acids. In germline, CDR1 is MNHEY, CDR2 SMNVEV (reference sequence). The ends lost 6 bases at V and 8 bases at J; junction bases unmatched: 7. The CDR3 region is CASSHRLADEQFF. In DNA, the CDR3 is TGTGCCAGCAGCCATCGACTAGCCGATGAGCAGTTCTTC.

The chain combines TRBV7-2 with TRBJ1-4, with a tentative D call TRBD1 (6 bases). The CDR3 is 17 amino acids. Trimming cost V 2 bases and J 0 bases, with 13 bases left between them. The germline CDR1 and CDR2 sequences are SGHTA and FQGNSA. The chain's CDR3 is CASSLLGGFATNEKLFF. DNA of the CDR3: TGTGCCAGCAGCTTACTTGGGGGCTTTGCAACTAATGAAAAACTGTTTTTT.

DNA for the CDR3: TGTGCCAGCAGTTCCGGGACAACAGATACGCAGTATTTT. Its translation: CASSSGTTDTQYF. This chain links TRBV28 with TRBJ2-3, with D possibly matching TRBD1 (6 bases). Germline V gene data show CDR1 as MDHEN and CDR2 as SYDVKM. V gave up 4 bases and J gave up 3 bases, with 8 bases separating them. This CDR3 has 13 residues.

V gene TRBV2 combines with J gene TRBJ2-3, with 9 bases fitting TRBD1. Germline V gives CDR1 SNHLY, CDR2 FYNNEI. The CDR3 spans 15 residues. Unmatched junction bases numbered 14, after V lost 9 bases and J lost 7 bases. CDR3 nucleotide sequence: TGTGCCAGTGCGAAATCCGGGACAGGGTCATATACGCAGTATTTT. This codes for CASAKSGTGSYTQYF.

The CDR3 nucleotides read TGTGCCAGTAGTATCTCTACGACAGGGAGCGATGGCTACACCTTC. This encodes CASSISTTGSDGYTF. The rearrangement uses TRBV19 and TRBJ1-2; 7 bases are shared with TRBD1. Germline V CDR1 and CDR2: LNHDA, SQIVND (reference sequence). Unmatched junction bases numbered 10, after V lost 3 bases and J lost 6 bases. CDR3 size: 15 residues. Combining the CDR3 with reference TRBV19 and TRBJ1-2 gives the whole variable domain DGGITQSPKYLFRKEGQNVTLSCEQNLNHDAMYWYRQDPGQGLRLIYYSQIVNDFQKGDIAEGYSVSREKKESFPLTVTSAQKNPTAFYLCASSISTTGSDGYTFGSGTRLTVV.

The gene calls are TRBV4-1 and TRBJ2-3; D is unclear. The CDR3 is made up of 14 amino acids. Trimming pared 1 base from V and 2 bases from J, leaving 7 bases between. Germline V lookup: CDR1 MGHRA, CDR2 YSYEKL. The CDR3 loop reads CASSQAFSTDTQYF. Here the CDR3 DNA reads TGCGCCAGCAGCCAAGCCTTTTCCACAGATACGCAGTATTTT.

CDR3 coding DNA: TGTGCCAGCAGCTTAGGTCCAGCGGGAGGGATGAATGAGCAGTTCTTC. Its translation is CASSLGPAGGMNEQFF. The chain recombines TRBV7-3 with TRBJ2-1; 10 nucleotides match TRBD2. Looked up from germline, CDR1 is SGHTA and CDR2 is FQGTGA. V gave up 2 bases and J gave up 7 bases; unmatched junction bases: 8. The CDR3 sequence is 16 residues long. The full variable domain, rest sourced from reference TRBV7-3 and TRBJ2-1, is GAGVSQTPSNKVTEKGKYVELRCDPISGHTALYWYRQSLGQGPEFLIYFQGTGAADDSGLPNDRFFAVRPEGSVSTLKIQRTERGDSAVYLCASSLGPAGGMNEQFFGPGTRLTVL.

This clone was seen only a few times. The chain links TRBV28 to TRBJ1-6, with D tentatively TRBD1 (6 bases). V lost 6 bases and J 6 bases, leaving 9 bases between the germline ends. The CDR3 has 13 amino acids. The germline V gene has CDR1 MDHEN and CDR2 SYDVKM. This CDR3 is CASRQGSNSPLHF. In nucleotides, the CDR3 is TGTGCCAGCAGGCAGGGGAGTAATTCACCCCTCCACTTT.